This TCR beta chain was documented in a study of identical twins. From the 5' RACE reads, TCRdb called clonotypes with MiXCR, one entry per CDR3 protein. The data show nearly 650,000 distinct CDR3 sequences, 7% to 7.5% seen once. This clonotype has a handful of counts. The CDR3 spans 15 residues. After removal of 6 bases from V and 0 bases from J, the junction contained 6 bases not matched to a gene. CDR1 is SNHLY, CDR2 FYNNEI, per germline. These records were also assigned to another study, of yellow fever vaccine responses in identical twins.

Sequenced sample: PBMCs. The V gene is TRBV2, the J gene TRBJ1-1; TRBD1 matches at 8 bases. The clonotype was recovered from a woman under 30 in good health. The CDR3 DNA reads TGTGCCAGCAGCGGACAGGGACTAATGAACACTGAAGCTTTCTTT. Protein sequence: CASSGQGLMNTEAFF.